Listed below are T cell receptor beta chains from one sample, sequenced in a study of Ad26.COV2.S vaccination and SARS-CoV-2 variants. TCRdb's table, derived via immunoSEQ multiplex PCR, lists solely in-frame clones and lacks some. The table lists about 87,000 clones, approximately 81% of them singletons. Sample: peripheral blood, taken after recovery from COVID-19. These receptors were taken from a human donor who had recovered from COVID-19. CDR3s include the opening cysteine and the closing phenylalanine or tryptophan. The order of the fields is D gene, J gene, clone size, V gene, CDR3 DNA, CDR3 protein. The D gene is left open where the match is weak. Some rows mark clone size as missing; the rest say once, few, many or name a class of expanded clone.

D: -; J: TRBJ1-6; size: -; V: TRBV28; DNA: TGTGCCAGCAGTGTTTCGAATGTTTATTCACCCCTCCACTTT; CDR3: CASSVSNVYSPLHF
D: TRBD1; J: TRBJ1-5; size: -; V: TRBV3-1/TRBV3-2; DNA: TGTGCCAGCAGCCTAGGACAGGTTAGCAATCAGCCCCAGCATTTT; CDR3: CASSLGQVSNQPQHF
D: -; J: TRBJ1-1; size: few; V: TRBV3-1/TRBV3-2; DNA: TGTGCCAGCAGCCAAGGAGGGGGGCTCGGCACTGAAGCTTTCTTT; CDR3: CASSQGGGLGTEAFF
D: TRBD2; J: TRBJ2-2; size: -; V: TRBV10-3; DNA: TGTGCCATCAGTGCCCCCCTAACCGGGACTAGCGGGAGGACTAAGAACACCGGGGAGCTGTTTTTT; CDR3: CAISAPLTGTSGRTKNTGELFF
D: -; J: TRBJ2-7; size: -; V: TRBV18; DNA: TGTGCCAGCTCATTCGCAAGCTCCTACGAGCAGTACTTC; CDR3: CASSFASSYEQYF
D: -; J: TRBJ1-1; size: once; V: TRBV3-1/TRBV3-2; DNA: TGTGCCAGCAGCCGGGCACGGTTCACTGAAGCTTTCTTT; CDR3: CASSRARFTEAFF
D: TRBD2; J: TRBJ2-1; size: -; V: TRBV5-1; DNA: TGCGCCAGCCGACCCACTATAGCGGGACCTCGGAGTTTAGGCTCCTACAATGAGCAGTTCTTC; CDR3: CASRPTIAGPRSLGSYNEQFF
D: TRBD2; J: TRBJ2-1; size: -; V: TRBV6-2/TRBV6-3; DNA: TGTGCCAGCAGTTACTTCGGACTAGCGGACAATGAGCAGTTCTTC; CDR3: CASSYFGLADNEQFF
D: TRBD2; J: TRBJ2-3; size: few; V: TRBV28; DNA: TGTGCCAGCAGTCGACTAGCGTCTACCACAGATACGCAGTATTTT; CDR3: CASSRLASTTDTQYF
D: TRBD1; J: TRBJ1-5; size: few; V: TRBV5-5; DNA: TGTGCCAGCAGCAGAGGACAGGGCGGAGGGGATCAGCCCCAGCATTTT; CDR3: CASSRGQGGGDQPQHF
D: -; J: TRBJ1-5; size: -; V: TRBV2; DNA: TGTGCCAGCAGTGAGTCAGCTAACAATCAGCCCCAGCATTTT; CDR3: CASSESANNQPQHF
D: -; J: TRBJ2-1; size: -; V: TRBV4-3; DNA: TGCGCCAGCAGCCAGTCGGTCGTGGGCAATGAGCAGTTCTTC; CDR3: CASSQSVVGNEQFF
D: TRBD2; J: TRBJ2-3; size: -; V: TRBV28; DNA: TGTGCCAGCAGTCCGACTAGCGGCGGCACAGATACGCAGTATTTT; CDR3: CASSPTSGGTDTQYF
D: -; J: TRBJ1-2; size: -; V: TRBV12-3/TRBV12-4; DNA: TGTGCCAGCAGTTTCGAGGCTAGCTATGGCTACACCTTC; CDR3: CASSFEASYGYTF
D: TRBD1; J: TRBJ2-1; size: few; V: TRBV4-3; DNA: TGCGCCAGCAGCCCCTTTGGGGGGACAGGGTACAATGAGCAGTTCTTC; CDR3: CASSPFGGTGYNEQFF
D: -; J: TRBJ1-2; size: -; V: TRBV7-9; DNA: TGTGCCAGCAGCCGGCGGACGGGGAACTATGGCTACACCTTC; CDR3: CASSRRTGNYGYTF
D: -; J: TRBJ2-1; size: -; V: TRBV7-9; DNA: TGTGCCAGCAGTCGAACGGTTGAACAGTTCTTC; CDR3: CASSRTVEQFF
D: -; J: TRBJ2-1; size: -; V: TRBV4-2; DNA: TGTGCCAGCAGCCAAGAAATTAAATGGGACGGACGTTCGTTCTCCTACAATGAGCAGTTCTTC; CDR3: CASSQEIKWDGRSFSYNEQFF
D: -; J: TRBJ2-3; size: -; V: TRBV27; DNA: TGTGCCAGCAGTTTAGCAGATACGCAGTATTTT; CDR3: CASSLADTQYF
D: -; J: TRBJ2-1; size: -; V: TRBV6-6; DNA: TGTGCCAGCAGTTACTGGGCAGGAGAGAATGAGCAGTTCTTC; CDR3: CASSYWAGENEQFF
D: -; J: TRBJ1-1; size: once; V: TRBV6-5; DNA: TGTGCCAGCAGAACTGCCTACGAAGCTTTCTTT; CDR3: CASRTAYEAFF
D: -; J: TRBJ2-1; size: -; V: TRBV10-3; DNA: TGTGCCACCCGTGGGGGGGCATCCTACAATGAGCAGTTCTTC; CDR3: CATRGGASYNEQFF
D: TRBD2; J: TRBJ2-1; size: -; V: TRBV25-1; DNA: TGTGCCAGCAGTCACATGGGGACTAGCGGGAGGGCCAATGAGCAGTTCTTC; CDR3: CASSHMGTSGRANEQFF
D: TRBD1; J: TRBJ2-6; size: few; V: TRBV19; DNA: TGTGCCAGTAGTATAGAGCATACCAGGGGGTCTGGGGCCAACGTCCTGACTTTC; CDR3: CASSIEHTRGSGANVLTF